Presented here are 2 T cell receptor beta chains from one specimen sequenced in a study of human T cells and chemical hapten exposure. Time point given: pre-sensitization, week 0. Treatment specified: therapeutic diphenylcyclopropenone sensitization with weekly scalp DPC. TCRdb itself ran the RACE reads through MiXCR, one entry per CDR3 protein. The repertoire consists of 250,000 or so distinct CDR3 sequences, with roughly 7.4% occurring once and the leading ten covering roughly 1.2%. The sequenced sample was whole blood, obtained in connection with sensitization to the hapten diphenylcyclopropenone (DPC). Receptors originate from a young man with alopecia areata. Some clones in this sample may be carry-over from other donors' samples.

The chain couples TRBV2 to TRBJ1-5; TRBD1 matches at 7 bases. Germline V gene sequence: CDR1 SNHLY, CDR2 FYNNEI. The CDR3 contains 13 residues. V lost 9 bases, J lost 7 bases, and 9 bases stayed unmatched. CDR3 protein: CASRDSAAQPQHF. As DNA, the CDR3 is TGTGCCAGTAGGGACAGCGCGGCCCAGCCCCAGCATTTT.

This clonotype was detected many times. Written as DNA, the CDR3 is TGTGCCAGCAGTAACTTGAATACGCAGTATTTT. This encodes CASSNLNTQYF. The genes are TRBV2 and TRBJ2-3, with no clear D. Germline V gene lookup returns CDR1 SNHLY and CDR2 FYNNEI. The CDR3 consists of 11 residues. The ends were cut back, 5 bases at V and 7 bases at J, with 7 bases in the middle.